This T cell receptor (beta chain) was documented in a study of T cell responses to AZD1222 COVID-19 vaccine. Whole-study findings and limits: Targeting of unmutated variant regions was reportedly seen in nearly half of spike-specific TCRs. All repertoire sampling was performed exclusively after the peak T cell response. Clonal diversity was possibly underestimated; the donors were predominantly white British and more often female.

Using immunoSEQ multiplex PCR, the repertoire was profiled, and TCRdb retains in-frame clones only, with some absent. Of fewer than 70,000 clones detected, around 80% appear once; the ten largest clones hold roughly an eighth. The CDR3 spans 14 residues. Germline values: CDR1 ENHRY, CDR2 SYGVKD. The V segment lost 6 bases and the J segment 2 bases; nucleotides outside the gene matches: 3. As regards this clone: Its antigen remains unidentified.

Source: peripheral blood, taken 28 days after the second AZD1222 dose. The chain has TRBV10-3 and TRBJ2-5, with TRBD1 identical over 10 bases. The TCR comes from an adult who received the AZD1222 COVID-19 vaccine. CDR3 loop: CAISLGQGQETQYF. CDR3 DNA: TGTGCCATCAGCCTGGGACAGGGGCAAGAGACCCAGTACTTC.